A single sample gave rise to the 30 T cell receptor beta chains below, sequenced in a study of blood T cell repertoires in COVID-19. The repertoire was sequenced with immunoSEQ multiplex PCR; TCRdb's copy has only in-frame clones and lacks some. The sample consists of 60,000 to 80,000 clones, around 86% of them appearing once. Material for sequencing was peripheral blood. Receptors originate from a man in his 70s with acute or convalescent COVID-19.

V gene TRBV7-9 combines with J gene TRBJ1-1; the match to TRBD1 covers 11 bases. V was clipped by 6 bases and J by 6 bases; unmatched bases: 6. The germline CDR1 and CDR2 sequences are SEHNR and FQNEAQ (reference sequence). This CDR3 spans 14 amino acids. The CDR3: CASSGTGGEAEAFF. The CDR3 DNA reads as TGTGCCAGCAGTGGGACAGGGGGGGAGGCTGAAGCTTTCTTT. The whole variable domain, filled in from reference TRBV7-9 and TRBJ1-1, reads DTGVSQNPRHKITKRGQNVTFRCDPISEHNRLYWYRQTLGQGPEFLTYFQNEAQLEKSRLLSDRFSAERPKGSFSTLEIQRTEQGDSAMYLCASSGTGGEAEAFFGQGTRLTVV.

V and J are TRBV19 and TRBJ2-7; 7 nucleotides match TRBD1. This CDR3 region has 14 residues. Germline V CDR1 and CDR2: LNHDA, SQIVND (reference sequence). V shed 8 bases and J 6 bases; nucleotides not matched to a gene: 13. In DNA, the CDR3 is TGTGCCAGTGGTTACCGGGACAGTGGGGCCGAGCAGTACTTC. Amino acids: CASGYRDSGAEQYF.

The rearrangement links TRBV30 to TRBJ1-1; 9 nucleotides line up with TRBD1. Germline-derived CDR1 and CDR2 are GTSNPN and SVGIG (reference sequence). After removal of 5 bases from V and 5 bases from J, the junction contained 9 bases not matched to a gene. There are 14 residues in the CDR3. The CDR3 sequence is CAWQGDRVHTEAFF. In DNA form, the CDR3 reads TGTGCCTGGCAAGGGGACAGGGTTCATACTGAAGCTTTCTTT.

The chain combines TRBV9 with TRBJ1-4; unclear D gene. Germline V gene sequence: CDR1 SGDLS, CDR2 YYNGEE. V lost 1 base and J 5 bases, leaving 9 bases between the germline ends. The CDR3 totals 14 residues. CDR3 sequence (DNA): TGTGCCAGCAGCGTAAGCACAGTAAATGAAAAACTGTTTTTT. Translation: CASSVSTVNEKLFF.

This chain joins TRBV2 and TRBJ1-1; D not certain. Germline CDR1 is SNHLY and CDR2 is FYNNEI. V was trimmed by 6 bases and J by 1 base, leaving 12 bases between them. The CDR3 is made up of 14 amino acids. The CDR3 DNA reads TGTGCCAGCAGCAGACTGAGATCGAACACTGAAGCTTTCTTT. Its translation: CASSRLRSNTEAFF.

The chain has TRBV27 and TRBJ2-5; 9 nucleotides align to TRBD1. CDR1 is MNHEY, CDR2 SMNVEV, per germline (reference sequence). Trimming took 6 bases from V and 3 from J; bases not matched to a gene: 5. This CDR3 contains 14 residues. Here the CDR3 DNA reads TGTGCCAGCAGCGAGGGGACAGGGAAAGAGACCCAGTACTTC. This encodes CASSEGTGKETQYF.

This chain uses TRBV5-1 with TRBJ1-4; D unresolved. Trimming removed 0 bases from V and 5 bases from J, with 14 bases in between. CDR3 size: 16 residues. The V gene's germline CDR1 is SGHRS and CDR2 YFSETQ. The CDR3 loop is CASSLGEGTPNEKLFF. For the CDR3, the DNA is TGCGCCAGCAGCTTGGGTGAGGGAACTCCAAATGAAAAACTGTTTTTT.

For the CDR3, the DNA is TGTGCCAGCAGTTATTCAGGGGCGCGTGATGAAAAACTGTTTTTT. It specifies CASSYSGARDEKLFF. The V gene is TRBV6-5, the J gene TRBJ1-4; possibly TRBD1 for D (6 bases). This CDR3 has 15 residues. Germline CDR1 is MNHEY and CDR2 is SVGAGI. V lost 3 bases, J lost 6 bases, and 14 bases lay in between.

V is TRBV10-1 and J is TRBJ1-4; tentative D call: TRBD1 (6 bases). The CDR3 spans 14 residues. The ends were cut back, 5 bases at V and 9 bases at J, with 16 bases in the middle. Germline CDR1 WNHNN, CDR2 SYGVQD (reference sequence). This CDR3 is CASSPNRTAQKLFF. CDR3 nucleotides: TGCGCCAGCAGTCCAAACAGGACAGCTCAAAAACTGTTTTTT.

The rearrangement joins TRBV6-5 to TRBJ2-7, with 9 bases fitting TRBD1. The J segment lost 0 bases and the V segment lost 6 bases, leaving 9 bases of the junction unmatched. Germline V gives CDR1 MNHEY, CDR2 SVGAGI. The length of the CDR3 is 16 residues. The CDR3: CASSYIGTGTSYEQYF. The CDR3 DNA follows: TGTGCCAGCAGCTACATAGGGACAGGGACCTCCTACGAGCAGTACTTC.

The chain has TRBV19 and TRBJ1-5; 8 nucleotides align to TRBD1. Trimming cost V 6 bases and J 5 bases; bases outside gene matches: 0. The CDR3 runs 12 residues. Germline V gene sequence: CDR1 LNHDA, CDR2 SQIVND (reference sequence). This CDR3 is CASRQGDQPQHF. The CDR3 DNA reads as TGTGCCAGTAGACAGGGGGATCAGCCCCAGCATTTT.

J is TRBJ1-2 and V is TRBV27; 11 bases line up with TRBD1. The ends lost 5 bases at V and 3 bases at J; junction bases unmatched: 5. Per the germline V gene, CDR1 is MNHEY and CDR2 is SMNVEV (reference sequence). The CDR3 sequence is 15 residues long. This CDR3 reads CASSTRTGGDYGYTF. The CDR3 nucleotides are TGTGCCAGCAGTACTCGGACAGGGGGCGACTATGGCTACACCTTC.

The chain combines TRBV5-8 with TRBJ2-3; D gene uncertain. Germline CDR1 is SGHTS and CDR2 is YDEGEE. V was clipped by 0 bases and J by 3 bases, with 8 bases between them. The CDR3 runs to 14 residues. The CDR3 reads CASSLGLRTDTQYF. CDR3 bases: TGTGCCAGCAGCTTGGGCCTCCGGACAGATACGCAGTATTTT.

V is TRBV3-1 (or the pseudogene TRBV3-2) and J is TRBJ2-3, with TRBD2 as a possible D gene (7 bases). The germline gives CDR1 LGHDT, CDR2 YNNKEL (reference sequence). This CDR3 comprises 15 residues. Between the trimmed V and J ends, which lost 8 bases and 3 bases, there was a span of 18 bases. The CDR3 nucleotides are TGTGCCAGCGCCAGAGGGGGGGCCCGAACAGATACGCAGTATTTT. Translated: CASARGGARTDTQYF.

The chain has TRBV27 and TRBJ2-2; 9 nucleotides align to TRBD1. Germline V gives CDR1 MNHEY, CDR2 SMNVEV (reference sequence). Trimming took 4 bases from V and 13 from J; bases not matched to a gene: 13. This CDR3 has 15 residues. The CDR3 loop reads CASSSPGQGIAVLFF. The CDR3 bases are TGTGCCAGCAGTTCCCCGGGACAGGGTATTGCGGTGCTGTTTTTT.

This rearrangement joins TRBV7-9 to TRBJ1-1; 7 bases are shared with TRBD1. The CDR3 runs to 14 residues. CDR1 and CDR2 (germline): SEHNR, FQNEAQ (reference sequence). J lost 0 bases, V lost 8 bases, and 6 bases had no gene match. As DNA, the CDR3 is TGTGCCAGCCGTCAGACAGGGATGAACACTGAAGCTTTCTTT. Encoded protein: CASRQTGMNTEAFF.

This clone came up once. The chain joins TRBV2 to TRBJ1-2; possible D gene TRBD1, 6 bases. CDR3 length: 15 residues. Germline V gene data show CDR1 as SNHLY and CDR2 as FYNNEI. Trimming pared 7 bases from V and 4 bases from J, leaving 19 bases between. This chain's CDR3 is CASNQKNRGGYGYTF. The CDR3 bases are TGTGCCAGCAACCAAAAAAACCGAGGGGGCTATGGCTACACCTTC.

The chain uses TRBV30 and TRBJ1-2, with a tentative D call TRBD1 (5 bases). There are 13 residues in the CDR3. CDR1 is GTSNPN and CDR2 is SVGIG in the germline V gene (reference sequence). Trimming took off 3 bases at V and 7 bases at J, with 15 bases between the two ends. CDR3 residues: CAWRFRADSGYTF. As DNA, the CDR3 is TGTGCCTGGAGGTTCAGGGCTGACTCTGGCTACACCTTC.

The chain couples TRBV6-6 to TRBJ1-6; D is unresolved. CDR3 length equals 14 residues. Germline V gives CDR1 MNHNY, CDR2 SVGAGI (reference sequence). Trimming left V 0 bases short and J 9 bases short, with 9 bases between. The CDR3 DNA sequence: TGTGCCAGCAGTTACTCAGGGAGACTTTCACCCCTCCACTTT. Amino acids: CASSYSGRLSPLHF.

Details on this clone: A junction end diverges from the germline sequence, so it may reflect a read error. V is TRBV12-3 or TRBV12-4 and J is TRBJ1-1; D is perhaps TRBD1 (5 bases). CDR3 size: 10 residues. The CDR3, as DNA: TGTGCCAGCAGTTTAGACAGGCCCCAATTT. Protein sequence: CASSLDRPQF.

The chain recombines TRBV7-2 with TRBJ1-1; possibly TRBD1 for D (5 bases). In germline, CDR1 is SGHTA, CDR2 FQGNSA. The germline V and J ends were trimmed by 5 bases and 1 base, with 11 bases remaining between them. The CDR3 runs 14 residues. CDR3 in amino acids: CASSRGLQNTEAFF. The CDR3 nucleotides read TGTGCCAGCAGCCGGGGACTGCAGAACACTGAAGCTTTCTTT.

This rearrangement joins TRBV11-2 to TRBJ2-2, with TRBD1 identical over 10 bases. The CDR3 runs 16 residues. The germline V gene has CDR1 SGHAT and CDR2 FQNNGV. V lost 6 bases and J lost 4; bases outside the gene matches: 8. CDR3 sequence (DNA): TGTGCCAGCAGGCCGACAGGGGGCGGTAGCACCGGGGAGCTGTTTTTT. It yields the protein CASRPTGGGSTGELFF.

The chain links TRBV27 to TRBJ2-1; 10 positions match TRBD2. V gave up 2 bases and J gave up 6 bases; unmatched junction bases: 22. Germline CDR1 and CDR2: MNHEY and SMNVEV (reference sequence). The CDR3 sequence is 21 residues long. CDR3 region: CASSLRGLRISGGENANEQFF. Here the CDR3 DNA reads TGTGCCAGCAGTTTACGGGGTCTTAGAATAAGCGGGGGGGAAAATGCCAATGAGCAGTTCTTC.

This clone was seen a few times. This rearrangement joins TRBV9 to TRBJ1-4; TRBD1 matches 8 bases. The CDR3 extends over 15 amino acids. Per germline, CDR1 SGDLS and CDR2 YYNGEE. V dropped 1 base and J dropped 8; count of bases not matched to a gene: 7. Written as DNA, the CDR3 is TGTGCCAGCAGCGTAACCTCGGGACAGGTGGAAAAACTGTTTTTT. It is translated as CASSVTSGQVEKLFF. The variable domain in full, completed from reference TRBV9 and TRBJ1-4, reads DSGVTQTPKHLITATGQRVTLRCSPRSGDLSVYWYQQSLDQGLQFLIQYYNGEERAKGNILERFSAQQFPDLHSELNLSSLELGDSALYFCASSVTSGQVEKLFFGSGTQLSVL.

The chain joins TRBV6-6 to TRBJ2-4; TRBD2 might be the D (6 bases). Germline CDR1 reads MNHNY; CDR2 reads SVGAGI (reference sequence). V was shortened by 2 bases and J by 3 bases, with 14 bases between the two germline ends. The CDR3 contains 16 residues. As DNA, the CDR3 is TGTGCCAGCAGTTACGGAGGGTTGGGGGACAAAAACATTCAGTACTTC. Its protein product is CASSYGGLGDKNIQYF.

The chain links TRBV2 to TRBJ1-6; D might be TRBD1 (6 bases). The CDR3 is 15 amino acids. Trimming stripped 7 bases from V and 6 bases from J, with 16 bases between. Germline V gives CDR1 SNHLY, CDR2 FYNNEI. This CDR3 is CASMGGPGANSPLHF. CDR3 DNA: TGTGCCAGCATGGGGGGGCCAGGGGCTAATTCACCCCTCCACTTT.

The CDR3: CASSQDLGETQYF. CDR3 coding DNA: TGTGCCAGCAGCCAAGATCTCGGAGAGACCCAGTACTTC. The rearrangement joins TRBV3-1 (or the pseudogene TRBV3-2) to TRBJ2-5; the D is unclear. The germline V and J ends were trimmed by 0 bases and 4 bases, with 6 bases remaining between them. The CDR3 loop spans 13 amino acids. Looked up from germline, CDR1 is LGHDT and CDR2 is YNNKEL (reference sequence).

V is TRBV6-1 and J is TRBJ1-5; D unclear. From germline, CDR1 is MNHNS and CDR2 SASEGT. CDR3 length equals 14 residues. The V and J ends lost 1 base and 5 bases respectively, with 9 bases between them. CDR3 nucleotide sequence: TGTGCCAGCAGTGAAGGTAGTACTTATCAGCCCCAGCATTTT. This encodes CASSEGSTYQPQHF.

The chain recombines TRBV3-1 (or the pseudogene TRBV3-2) with TRBJ1-3, with D unclear. V was clipped by 4 bases and J by 0 bases, with 10 bases between them. The CDR3 totals 15 residues. The germline CDR1 and CDR2 sequences are LGHDT and YNNKEL (reference sequence). The DNA for the CDR3 is TGTGCCAGCAGCCGCGGCCCCTACTCTGGAAACACCATATATTTT. This gives the protein CASSRGPYSGNTIYF.

This chain connects TRBV11-2 to TRBJ2-3, with 7 bases identical to TRBD2. This CDR3 region has 15 residues. V lost 4 bases and J lost 0; bases outside the gene matches: 4. Germline V gene data show CDR1 as SGHAT and CDR2 as FQNNGV. Here the CDR3 reads CASSSLAVSTDTQYF. The CDR3 region has the DNA TGTGCCAGCAGCTCTCTAGCGGTGAGCACAGATACGCAGTATTTT.